Sequencing of this TCR beta chain was carried out in a study of cytomegalovirus exposure and HLA in healthy donors. Researchers ran the PCR with 60 Vbeta and 13 Jbeta primers. Method: immunoSEQ multiplex PCR; TCRdb's copy keeps in-frame clones and lacks some. The sample consists of tens of thousands of clones, about 69% of them appearing once. The CDR3 is 15 amino acids. Per germline, CDR1 MNHEY and CDR2 SVGAGI. The trim removed 5 bases at V and 6 bases at J, leaving 6 bases unmatched. This chain joins TRBV6-5 and TRBJ2-1; 11 bases are a match to TRBD1. This receptor was identified in a woman in her thirties or forties in good health and CMV-seropositive. The specimen sequenced was PBMCs. The CDR3 DNA follows: TGTGCCAGCAGTCCGGGACAGGGGGACATCAATGAGCAGTTCTTC. Its translation: CASSPGQGDINEQFF.